This T cell receptor beta chain was sequenced for a study of metastatic and nonmetastatic thyroid tumors. About the research overall: The comparison covered peripheral blood and tumor or nodule tissue in malignant and benign thyroid patients.

Treatment of any kind had been given to no patient before thyroid surgery. The CDR3 is 15 residues long. V was cut by 6 bases and J by 6 bases, with 21 bases left in between. Methods used by the authors: The study's classifier, a distant-metastasis tool for papillary thyroid cancer, was built using CDR3 differences across clinicopathological groups. Using MiXCR, TCRdb re-called clones from the PCR reads. V and J calls and clone size were set by TCRdb, not the authors. The sample comprises approximately 50,000 clones, approximately 4.1% of which are singletons, and over 9% rests with the top ten. Sequencing used blood. This receptor was taken from a female donor with papillary thyroid cancer or a benign thyroid nodule (not recorded which). Some clones in this sample may be carry-over from other donors' samples. This chain links TRBV12-3 or TRBV12-4 with TRBJ2-7, with a weak D call TRBD2 (6 bases). The DNA for the CDR3 is TGTGCCAGCAGGAGAGCGGGCCTGGTCTCTGGCGAGCAGTACTTC. Translating gives CASRRAGLVSGEQYF.